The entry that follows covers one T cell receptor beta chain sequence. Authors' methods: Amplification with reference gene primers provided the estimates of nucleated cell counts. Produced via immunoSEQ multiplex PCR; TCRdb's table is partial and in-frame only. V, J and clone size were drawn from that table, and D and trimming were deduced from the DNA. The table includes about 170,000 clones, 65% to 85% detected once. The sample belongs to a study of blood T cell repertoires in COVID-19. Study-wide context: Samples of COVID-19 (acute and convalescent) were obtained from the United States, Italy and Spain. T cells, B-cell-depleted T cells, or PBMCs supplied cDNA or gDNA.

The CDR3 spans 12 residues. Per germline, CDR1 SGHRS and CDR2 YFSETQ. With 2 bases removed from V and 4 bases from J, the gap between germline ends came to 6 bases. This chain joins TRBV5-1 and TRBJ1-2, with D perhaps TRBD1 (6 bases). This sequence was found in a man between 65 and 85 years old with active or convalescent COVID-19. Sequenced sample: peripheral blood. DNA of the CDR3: TGCGCCAGCAGCTTACAGGGCTATGGCTACACCTTC. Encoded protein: CASSLQGYGYTF.